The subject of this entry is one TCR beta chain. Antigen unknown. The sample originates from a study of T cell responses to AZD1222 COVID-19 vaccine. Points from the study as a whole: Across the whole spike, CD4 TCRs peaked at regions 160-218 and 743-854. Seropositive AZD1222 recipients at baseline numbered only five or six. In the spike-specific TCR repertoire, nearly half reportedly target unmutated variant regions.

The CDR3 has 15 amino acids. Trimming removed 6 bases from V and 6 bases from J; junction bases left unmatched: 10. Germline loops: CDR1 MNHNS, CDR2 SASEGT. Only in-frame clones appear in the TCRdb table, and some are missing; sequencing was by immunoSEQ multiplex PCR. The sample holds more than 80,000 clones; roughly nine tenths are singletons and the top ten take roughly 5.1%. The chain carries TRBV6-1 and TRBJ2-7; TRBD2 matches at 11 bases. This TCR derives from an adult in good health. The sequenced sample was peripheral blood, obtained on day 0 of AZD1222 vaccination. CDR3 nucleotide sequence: TGTGCCAGCAGAACCGCCTTACTAGCGGGAGCCGAGCAGTACTTC. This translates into CASRTALLAGAEQYF.